This is a list of T cell receptor beta chains from one sample in a study of blood T cells in healthy people across ages. TCRdb called the 5' RACE reads again in MiXCR, with one record for every CDR3 protein. The table records 800,000 to 1,300,000 distinct CDR3 sequences, approximately 25% of them present only once. The same sample was also used in a study of T cells of mothers and their children.

Sequenced input: blood. Source of these receptors: a girl aged 2 to 9 in good health. CDR3s include the opening cysteine and the closing phenylalanine or tryptophan. Fields, in order: CDR3 protein, V gene, J gene, clone size. Some rows mark clone size as missing; the rest say once, few, many or name a class of expanded clone.

CASSLEGQPFYGYTF,TRBV5-4,TRBJ1-2,.
CSGGGGASYEQYF,TRBV29-1,.,.
CASSYSIIAQTQYF,TRBV6-6,.,.
CASSSLGRDQPQHF,TRBV5-6,TRBJ1-5,.
CASSQEPGGGAVQETQYF,TRBV4-1,.,.
CSARGSASGEGNEQFF,TRBV20-1,TRBJ2-1,.
CASSDGTIGAGELFF,TRBV6-4,TRBJ2-2,few
CASSFTGGGELFF,TRBV12-3/TRBV12-4,TRBJ2-2,few
CASSQVGLAVNEKLFF,TRBV4-1,TRBJ1-4,.
CASSQPYYPYEQYF,TRBV3-1,TRBJ2-7,.
CASSPSGQGSGNTIYF,TRBV7-8,TRBJ1-3,.
CSARDTGQGARGNQPQHF,TRBV20-1,TRBJ1-5,.
CSVQTSGGVDPFF,TRBV29-1,TRBJ2-1,.
CSARWRLRNEQFF,TRBV20-1,TRBJ2-1,few
CASSLARADIDEQYF,TRBV5-1,TRBJ2-7,few
CASSNRDEQFF,TRBV6-1,TRBJ2-1,few
CASSSGEGEETQYF,TRBV5-1,.,few
CSVEASGSGETQYF,TRBV29-1,TRBJ2-5,.
CASSLEGYSYEQYF,TRBV28,.,few
CARAIAGANRETQYF,TRBV19,TRBJ2-5,.
CASSQGIASTYEQYF,TRBV4-1,TRBJ2-7,few
CSVAQIHTDTQYF,TRBV29-1,TRBJ2-3,once
CASSQDSGGTYNEQFF,TRBV4-1,TRBJ2-1,few
CASSIPGGGRTGELFF,TRBV12-3/TRBV12-4,TRBJ2-2,few
CASSFLTSEDNEQFF,TRBV28,.,.
CSVGDASSYEQYF,TRBV29-1,TRBJ2-7,few
CASSQKGQGPGGANVLTF,TRBV3-1,TRBJ2-6,.
CATSRDDSRTATNYEQYF,TRBV15,TRBJ2-7,.